This T cell receptor (beta chain) was identified in a study of PD-L1 blockade in urothelial cancer. TCRdb's table, derived via immunoSEQ multiplex PCR, lists solely in-frame clones and lacks some. The sample records fewer than 65,000 clones, around 80% being singletons. About this clone: Its antigen remains unidentified.

Time point noted: pretreatment peripheral blood. Germline values: CDR1 ENHRY, CDR2 SYGVKD. V was pared by 6 bases and J by 10 bases, with 9 bases of the junction left unmatched. The CDR3 extends over 13 amino acids. Overall study results and limits: TCR clonality was measured in pretreatment peripheral blood. Clonality below the median predicted better survival.

Sequencing used PBMCs, obtained around atezolizumab (anti-PD-L1) treatment. The sequence was collected from a man between 65 and 85 years old with urothelial cancer. This sequence joins TRBV10-3 and TRBJ2-1; TRBD2 matches 7 bases. The CDR3 region is CAIRLAETQEQFF. The CDR3 DNA follows: TGTGCCATCAGGCTAGCGGAGACCCAGGAGCAGTTCTTC.